This T cell receptor beta chain was captured by sequencing in a study of T cells in Graves' hyperthyroidism and ophthalmopathy. Trimming shortened V by 8 bases and J by 1 base, and 12 bases separated the two germline ends. The CDR3 covers 14 residues. The germline V gene encodes CDR1 ENHRY and CDR2 SYGVKD. TCR beta CDR3 sequences were amplified from RNA transcripts. Initially, a first-round RT-PCR of the TCR CDR3 employed the HTBI primer set. TCRdb passed the multiplex PCR reads through MiXCR, listing each CDR3 protein once. The sample carries hundreds of thousands of distinct CDR3 sequences, roughly 14% recorded once. This clonotype was counted many times.

The V call is TRBV10-3, the J call TRBJ1-3; the D is unclear. Sequenced sample: blood. The receptor's source is a woman between 40 and 55 years old with Graves' ophthalmopathy. Here the CDR3 DNA reads TGTGCCATCCAGACGGGCGAATCTGGAAACACCATATATTTT. Its translation: CAIQTGESGNTIYF.